The clone carrying this T cell receptor beta chain was recorded only once. Antigen unknown. The sample comes from a study of a mutant IDH1 vaccine in newly diagnosed glioma. Study context: During weeks 1, 3, 5, 7, 11, 15, 19 and 23, patients received eight vaccinations. Either 4-6 weeks after radiotherapy alone or alongside temozolomide, vaccination was begun.

V shed 4 bases and J 4 bases; nucleotides not matched to a gene: 4. The germline V gene encodes CDR1 SGHAT and CDR2 FQNNGV. The CDR3 has 14 amino acids. Documented time point: week 11, during vaccination. The investigators gave 300 ug of mutant IDH1 20-mer peptide in each vaccine dose, together with topical imiquimod. The repertoire was sequenced with immunoSEQ multiplex PCR; TCRdb's copy has only in-frame clones and lacks some. The sample lists 55,000 to 70,000 clones; about 89% were seen once. This specimen was PBMCs, taken from a glioma patient whose treatment included an IDH1 peptide vaccine. V usage is TRBV11-2 and J usage is TRBJ1-2; 9 nucleotides line up with TRBD1. This receptor was taken from a man aged 40-55 years with glioma. CDR3 loop: CASSSGTGTYGYTF. The CDR3 nucleotides are TGTGCCAGCAGCTCGGGGACAGGGACCTATGGCTACACCTTC.